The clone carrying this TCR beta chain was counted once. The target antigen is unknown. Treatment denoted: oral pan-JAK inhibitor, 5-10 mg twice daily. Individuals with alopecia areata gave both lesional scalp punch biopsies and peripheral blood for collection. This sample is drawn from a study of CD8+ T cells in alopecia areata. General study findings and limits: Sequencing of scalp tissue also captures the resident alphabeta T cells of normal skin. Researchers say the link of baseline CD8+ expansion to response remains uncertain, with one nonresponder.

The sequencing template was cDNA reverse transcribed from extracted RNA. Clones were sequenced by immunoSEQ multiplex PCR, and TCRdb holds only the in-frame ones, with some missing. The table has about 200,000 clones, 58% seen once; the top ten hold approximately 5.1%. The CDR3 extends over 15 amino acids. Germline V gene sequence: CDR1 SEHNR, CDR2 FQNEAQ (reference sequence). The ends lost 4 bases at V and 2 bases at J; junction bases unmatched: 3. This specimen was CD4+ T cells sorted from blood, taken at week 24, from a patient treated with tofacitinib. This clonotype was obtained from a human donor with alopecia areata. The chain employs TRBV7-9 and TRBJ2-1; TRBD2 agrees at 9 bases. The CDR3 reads CASSWAGGAYNEQFF. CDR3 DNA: TGTGCCAGCAGCTGGGCGGGAGGGGCCTACAATGAGCAGTTCTTC.